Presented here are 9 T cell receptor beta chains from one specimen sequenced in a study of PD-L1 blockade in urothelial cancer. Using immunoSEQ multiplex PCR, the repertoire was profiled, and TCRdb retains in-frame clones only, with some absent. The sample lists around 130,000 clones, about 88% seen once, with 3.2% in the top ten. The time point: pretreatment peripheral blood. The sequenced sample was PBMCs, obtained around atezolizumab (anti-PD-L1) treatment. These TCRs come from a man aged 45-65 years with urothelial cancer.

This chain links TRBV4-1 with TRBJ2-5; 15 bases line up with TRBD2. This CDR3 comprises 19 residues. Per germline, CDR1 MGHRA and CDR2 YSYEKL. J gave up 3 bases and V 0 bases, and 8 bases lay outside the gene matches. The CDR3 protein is CASSQESGRTSGREETQYF. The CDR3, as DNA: TGCGCCAGCAGCCAAGAATCGGGACGGACTAGCGGGAGGGAAGAGACCCAGTACTTC.

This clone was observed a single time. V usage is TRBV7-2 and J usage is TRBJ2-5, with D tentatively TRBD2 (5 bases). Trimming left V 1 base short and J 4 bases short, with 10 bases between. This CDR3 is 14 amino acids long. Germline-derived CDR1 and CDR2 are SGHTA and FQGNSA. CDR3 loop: CASSLVRTAETQYF. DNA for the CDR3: TGTGCCAGCAGCTTAGTCCGGACTGCAGAGACCCAGTACTTC.

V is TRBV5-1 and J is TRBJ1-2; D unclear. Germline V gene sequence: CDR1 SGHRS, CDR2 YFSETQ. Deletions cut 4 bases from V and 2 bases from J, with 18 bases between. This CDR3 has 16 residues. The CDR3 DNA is TGCGCCAGCAGCCGAGGAGGTGTCAGAGAAAACTATGGCTACACCTTC. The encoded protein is CASSRGGVRENYGYTF.

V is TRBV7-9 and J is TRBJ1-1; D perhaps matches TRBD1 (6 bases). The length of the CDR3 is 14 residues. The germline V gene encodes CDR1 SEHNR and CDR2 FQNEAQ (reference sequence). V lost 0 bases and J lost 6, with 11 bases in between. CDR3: CASSLAGARAEAFF. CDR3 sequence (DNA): TGTGCCAGCAGCTTAGCGGGGGCGCGGGCTGAAGCTTTCTTT.

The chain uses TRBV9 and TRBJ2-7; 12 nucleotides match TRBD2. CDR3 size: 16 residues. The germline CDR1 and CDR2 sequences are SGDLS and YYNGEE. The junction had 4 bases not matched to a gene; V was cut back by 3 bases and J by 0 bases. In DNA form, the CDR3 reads TGTGCCAGCAGCGGTCGGACTAGCGGGATCTCCTACGAGCAGTACTTC. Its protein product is CASSGRTSGISYEQYF.

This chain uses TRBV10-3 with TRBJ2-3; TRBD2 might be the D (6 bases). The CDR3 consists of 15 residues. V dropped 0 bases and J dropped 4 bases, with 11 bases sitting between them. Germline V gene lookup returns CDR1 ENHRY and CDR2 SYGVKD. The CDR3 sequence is CAISESSGSADTQYF. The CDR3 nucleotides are TGTGCCATCAGTGAGTCCAGCGGGTCGGCAGATACGCAGTATTTT.

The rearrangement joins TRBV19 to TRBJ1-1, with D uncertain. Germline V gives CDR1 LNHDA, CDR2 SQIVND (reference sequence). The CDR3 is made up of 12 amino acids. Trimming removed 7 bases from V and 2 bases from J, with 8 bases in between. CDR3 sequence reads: CASKRRNTEAFF. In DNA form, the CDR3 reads TGTGCCAGTAAGAGGAGAAACACTGAAGCTTTCTTT.

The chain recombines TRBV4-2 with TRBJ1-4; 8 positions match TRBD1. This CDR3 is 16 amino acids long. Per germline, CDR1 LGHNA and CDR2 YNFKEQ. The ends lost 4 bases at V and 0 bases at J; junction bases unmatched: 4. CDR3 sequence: CASSRDRLTTNEKLFF. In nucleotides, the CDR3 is TGTGCCAGCAGCCGGGACAGGCTGACAACTAATGAAAAACTGTTTTTT.

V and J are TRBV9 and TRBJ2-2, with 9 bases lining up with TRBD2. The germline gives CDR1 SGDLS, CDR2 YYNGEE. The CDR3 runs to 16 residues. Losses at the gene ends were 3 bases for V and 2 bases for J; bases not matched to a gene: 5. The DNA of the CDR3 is TGTGCCAGCAGCGATCCGACTAGCGGAAACACCGGGGAGCTGTTTTTT. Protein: CASSDPTSGNTGELFF.